Following are 25 T cell receptor beta chains from one sample sequenced in a study of T cell responses to AZD1222 COVID-19 vaccine. Assay: immunoSEQ multiplex PCR; the TCRdb copy retains only in-frame clones and omits some. The sample carries 90,000 to 120,000 clones, around nine tenths recorded once. The starting material was peripheral blood, obtained on day 0 of AZD1222 vaccination. All receptors derive from an adult in good health.

The chain combines TRBV6-2 or TRBV6-3 with TRBJ1-3; D is possibly TRBD1 (5 bases). This CDR3 region has 14 residues. V shed 5 bases and J shed 0 bases, with 8 bases lying between them. Germline CDR1 MNHEY, CDR2 SVGEGT. Here the CDR3 DNA reads TGTGCCAGCAGTGGGGGTTTCTCTGGAAACACCATATATTTT. Translated, it gives CASSGGFSGNTIYF.

This clone was picked up one time. The genes are TRBV19 and TRBJ1-5, with 7 bases that match TRBD1. The ends lost 4 bases at V and 2 bases at J; junction bases unmatched: 8. The CDR3 consists of 16 residues. Germline V gives CDR1 LNHDA, CDR2 SQIVND (reference sequence). The CDR3 here is CASSTLTGTGNQPQHF. DNA of the CDR3: TGTGCCAGTAGTACTCTTACCGGGACAGGCAATCAGCCCCAGCATTTT.

This clone came up a few times. Different DNA sequences within this sample yield the same CDR3. The V gene is TRBV15, the J gene TRBJ2-7; the D gene is possibly TRBD1 (6 bases). The CDR3 covers 13 residues. The V end was cut by 0 bases, the J end by 4 bases, with 7 bases between. The germline V gene has CDR1 LNHNV and CDR2 YYDKDF (reference sequence). CDR3: CATSRDRGYEQYF. In DNA form, the CDR3 reads TGTGCCACCAGCAGAGATAGGGGGTACGAGCAGTACTTC.

This chain links TRBV6-5 with TRBJ2-7; TRBD1 agrees at 8 bases. CDR1 and CDR2 (germline): MNHEY, SVGAGI. V lost 4 bases and J lost 2; bases outside the gene matches: 7. CDR3 length: 15 residues. For the CDR3, the DNA is TGTGCCAGCAGTTCAATGACGACAGGGGCCTACGAGCAGTACTTC. Residues: CASSSMTTGAYEQYF.

The gene calls are TRBV3-1 (or the pseudogene TRBV3-2) and TRBJ1-1; possibly TRBD1 for D (6 bases). CDR3 length: 14 amino acids. Germline CDR1 and CDR2: LGHDT and YNNKEL (reference sequence). Trimming removed 3 bases at V and 8 bases at J, with 16 bases between. The CDR3 sequence: CASSQGTGIQEAFF. The DNA for the CDR3 is TGTGCCAGCAGCCAGGGAACAGGGATTCAAGAAGCTTTCTTT.

The gene calls are TRBV6-4 and TRBJ2-2; no reliable D call. V was cut by 2 bases and J by 8 bases, with 12 bases left in between. This CDR3 is built from 14 residues. Germline V gene sequence: CDR1 MRHNA, CDR2 SNTAGT. This chain's CDR3 is CASSDEAELGELFF. The CDR3 nucleotides are TGTGCCAGCAGTGACGAAGCCGAACTAGGGGAGCTGTTTTTT.

The gene calls are TRBV3-1 (or the pseudogene TRBV3-2) and TRBJ1-3; unclear D gene. Deletions cut 6 bases from V and 0 bases from J, with 6 bases between. The germline V gene encodes CDR1 LGHDT and CDR2 YNNKEL (reference sequence). The CDR3 is 13 amino acids. The CDR3 DNA follows: TGTGCCAGCAGGCGGACCTCTGGAAACACCATATATTTT. The encoded protein is CASRRTSGNTIYF.

The chain's CDR3 is CATGRGYSNQPQHF. In nucleotides, the CDR3 is TGTGCCACCGGTCGGGGCTATAGCAATCAGCCCCAGCATTTT. The chain couples TRBV15 to TRBJ1-5; tentative D call: TRBD1 (5 bases). The CDR3 extends over 14 amino acids. Trimming took off 8 bases at V and 0 bases at J, with 11 bases between the two ends. CDR1 is LNHNV, CDR2 YYDKDF, per germline (reference sequence).

The chain couples TRBV4-3 to TRBJ1-4; D ambiguous. V was shortened by 0 bases and J by 4 bases, with 3 bases between the two germline ends. Looked up from germline, CDR1 is LGHNA and CDR2 is YSLEER. This CDR3 contains 13 residues. This chain's CDR3 is CASSQEGNEKLFF. The CDR3 nucleotides read TGCGCCAGCAGCCAAGAGGGTAATGAAAAACTGTTTTTT.

The J gene is TRBJ2-5, the V gene TRBV3-1 (or the pseudogene TRBV3-2), with a tentative D call TRBD1 (6 bases). The CDR3 totals 13 residues. Germline CDR1 and CDR2: LGHDT and YNNKEL (reference sequence). V gave up 1 base and J gave up 9 bases, with 12 bases separating them. CDR3 sequence reads: CASSQGQSGAQYF. CDR3 bases: TGTGCCAGCAGCCAAGGCCAGTCAGGGGCCCAGTACTTC.

This clone was detected only once. The genes are TRBV9 and TRBJ1-5; 10 bases are shared with TRBD1. CDR1 is SGDLS, CDR2 YYNGEE, per germline. There are 18 residues in the CDR3. V shed 2 bases and J 0 bases; nucleotides not matched to a gene: 8. The CDR3 DNA follows: TGTGCCAGCAGCGTCCCCAGCGGACAGGGGGATAGCAATCAGCCCCAGCATTTT. Protein product: CASSVPSGQGDSNQPQHF. Drawing the rest from reference TRBV9 and TRBJ1-5, the complete variable domain is DSGVTQTPKHLITATGQRVTLRCSPRSGDLSVYWYQQSLDQGLQFLIQYYNGEERAKGNILERFSAQQFPDLHSELNLSSLELGDSALYFCASSVPSGQGDSNQPQHFGDGTRLSIL.

This chain connects TRBV10-3 to TRBJ2-1, with D possibly being TRBD1 (5 bases). Germline CDR1 reads ENHRY; CDR2 reads SYGVKD. The CDR3 contains 13 residues. V gave up 2 bases and J gave up 4 bases, with 6 bases separating them. This CDR3 reads CAISEGAYNEQFF. The CDR3 coding sequence is TGTGCCATCAGTGAGGGGGCTTACAATGAGCAGTTCTTC.

This chain uses TRBV3-1 (or the pseudogene TRBV3-2) with TRBJ1-2; tentative D call: TRBD1 (6 bases). This CDR3 has 15 residues. CDR1 and CDR2 (germline): LGHDT, YNNKEL (reference sequence). Trimming left V 2 bases short and J 4 bases short, with 14 bases between. CDR3 nucleotides: TGTGCCAGCAGCCAACAGGGGCTACCCTTCTATGGCTACACCTTC. It translates to CASSQQGLPFYGYTF.

This clone was seen more than once but under ten times. The chain joins TRBV7-2 to TRBJ2-2; D perhaps matches TRBD2 (5 bases). CDR1 and CDR2 (germline): SGHTA, FQGNSA. This CDR3 has 17 residues. Between the trimmed V and J ends, which lost 2 bases and 7 bases, there was a span of 20 bases. As DNA, the CDR3 is TGTGCCAGCAGCTTAAATATCGGGAACGGCGCCGGCGGGGAGCTGTTTTTT. This encodes CASSLNIGNGAGGELFF.

The chain has TRBV5-6 and TRBJ1-5; D is possibly TRBD1 (5 bases). The CDR3 length is 13 residues. Trimming took 4 bases from V and 7 from J, leaving 12 bases between them. The germline V gene has CDR1 SGHDT and CDR2 YYEEEE. DNA for the CDR3: TGTGCCAGCAGCGGCGGGACGAGGCAGCCCCAGCATTTT. Protein sequence: CASSGGTRQPQHF.

The chain uses TRBV13 and TRBJ1-1, with D perhaps TRBD1 (6 bases). The V end was cut by 6 bases, the J end by 6 bases, with 17 bases between. In germline, CDR1 is PRHDT, CDR2 FYEKMQ (reference sequence). The CDR3 length is 14 residues. Written as DNA, the CDR3 is TGTGCCAGCAGACCAAATGGGGGCGCATCTGAAGCTTTCTTT. Translated, it gives CASRPNGGASEAFF.

This sequence joins TRBV5-1 and TRBJ1-6, with unresolved D. The CDR3 covers 17 residues. Germline CDR1 and CDR2: SGHRS and YFSETQ. Trimming pared 2 bases from V and 7 bases from J, leaving 19 bases between. DNA for the CDR3: TGCGCCAGCAGCTTAATACAACCAAGACACCACAATTCACCCCTCCACTTT. Its protein is CASSLIQPRHHNSPLHF.

The chain couples TRBV27 to TRBJ2-1; no firm D call. This CDR3 has 13 amino acids. V lost 1 base, J lost 5 bases, and 6 bases lay in between. Per germline, CDR1 MNHEY and CDR2 SMNVEV (reference sequence). The CDR3 is CASSLWVDNEQFF. The CDR3 bases are TGTGCCAGCAGTTTATGGGTGGACAATGAGCAGTTCTTC.

The chain links TRBV12-3 or TRBV12-4 to TRBJ1-1; D uncertain. CDR3 length: 12 amino acids. V dropped 2 bases and J dropped 4 bases, with 5 bases sitting between them. CDR3 bases: TGTGCCAGCAGTTTAATATTCACTGAAGCTTTCTTT. It yields the protein CASSLIFTEAFF.

This rearrangement joins TRBV3-1 (or the pseudogene TRBV3-2) to TRBJ2-1, with 12 bases matching TRBD2. Germline V gives CDR1 LGHDT, CDR2 YNNKEL (reference sequence). The CDR3 consists of 18 residues. After removal of 0 bases from V and 4 bases from J, the junction contained 7 bases not matched to a gene. The CDR3 reads CASSQDRLAGGRYNEQFF. In DNA, the CDR3 is TGTGCCAGCAGCCAAGATCGGCTAGCGGGGGGGAGGTACAATGAGCAGTTCTTC.

The gene calls are TRBV20-1 and TRBJ2-2; D not certain. Germline loops: CDR1 DFQATT, CDR2 SNEGSKA (reference sequence). CDR3 length: 13 amino acids. Trimming pared 3 bases from V and 4 bases from J, leaving 9 bases between. The CDR3: CSASPSSTGELFF. For the CDR3, the DNA is TGCAGTGCTAGTCCCAGCAGCACCGGGGAGCTGTTTTTT.

The rearrangement links TRBV6-2 or TRBV6-3 to TRBJ1-4; no clear D. The germline V gene has CDR1 MNHEY and CDR2 SVGEGT. Trimming took off 2 bases at V and 4 bases at J, with 14 bases between the two ends. CDR3 length: 16 amino acids. CDR3 sequence (DNA): TGTGCCAGCAGTTACCCTCCGCGGGCCGGTAATGAAAAACTGTTTTTT. This gives the protein CASSYPPRAGNEKLFF.

This rearrangement joins TRBV29-1 to TRBJ1-2; D not resolved. The CDR3 has 15 amino acids. Trimming removed 0 bases from V and 4 bases from J, with 15 bases in between. Germline V gives CDR1 SQVTM, CDR2 ANQGSEA. The CDR3 nucleotides read TGCAGCGTTGAAGATGGGCCAGGTGGTGCCTATGGCTACACCTTC. It specifies CSVEDGPGGAYGYTF.

The J gene is TRBJ2-3, the V gene TRBV5-5; 7 nucleotides agree with TRBD1. J lost 0 bases, V lost 2 bases, and 6 bases had no gene match. Germline V gene lookup returns CDR1 SGHKS and CDR2 YYEKEE (reference sequence). The CDR3 length is 16 residues. CDR3 sequence reads: CASSFRGGLSTDTQYF. In DNA, the CDR3 is TGTGCCAGCAGCTTCCGAGGGGGCCTAAGCACAGATACGCAGTATTTT.

This clone appeared once. The V gene is TRBV4-3, the J gene TRBJ1-6, with D perhaps TRBD1 (6 bases). The CDR3 runs 16 residues. The germline V and J ends were trimmed by 0 bases and 7 bases, with 13 bases remaining between them. CDR1 is LGHNA, CDR2 YSLEER, per germline. The CDR3 loop is CASSQDPGAANSPLHF. CDR3 DNA sequence: TGCGCCAGCAGCCAAGATCCAGGGGCCGCAAATTCACCCCTCCACTTT.